This entry lists 24 T cell receptor beta chains sequenced from one sample in a study of shared clonotypes between healthy human individuals. Method: immunoSEQ multiplex PCR; TCRdb's copy keeps in-frame clones and lacks some. This table has millions of clones, approximately 92% appearing once. Sequencing was done on a sample of naive CD4+ T cells sorted from blood. Documented subset: CD45RA+ positively selected. These receptors all stem from a man between 18 and 29 years old in good health.

This chain joins TRBV29-1 and TRBJ2-5; 10 positions match TRBD1. The CDR3 extends over 14 amino acids. The trim removed 7 bases at V and 4 bases at J, leaving 9 bases unmatched. Germline V gene lookup returns CDR1 SQVTM and CDR2 ANQGSEA. CDR3 in DNA: TGCAGCGACACTGGACAGGGGGGACGAGAGACCCAGTACTTC. Amino acid sequence: CSDTGQGGRETQYF.

This clone was counted once. V is TRBV6-4 and J is TRBJ2-3; the D is unclear. This CDR3 region has 12 residues. Germline CDR1 and CDR2: MRHNA and SNTAGT. Trimming removed 6 bases from V and 2 bases from J, with 6 bases in between. The CDR3 protein is CASSGDTDTQYF. The DNA for the CDR3 is TGTGCCAGCAGCGGTGACACAGATACGCAGTATTTT.

This clone was recorded once. This sequence joins TRBV6-6 and TRBJ1-3; D is ambiguous. Per germline, CDR1 MNHNY and CDR2 SVGAGI (reference sequence). The CDR3 spans 15 residues. Trimming pared 4 bases from V and 0 bases from J, leaving 10 bases between. The CDR3 bases are TGTGCCAGCAGTTCCACGTCTGCCTCTGGAAACACCATATATTTT. Translating gives CASSSTSASGNTIYF.

The CDR3 DNA sequence: TGTGCCAGCAGGGGCCTAGGGCCCCAGCATTTT. This encodes CASRGLGPQHF. V is TRBV6-5 and J is TRBJ1-5, with D uncertain. Germline CDR1 reads MNHEY; CDR2 reads SVGAGI. This CDR3 has 11 residues. V was pared by 6 bases and J by 9 bases, with 9 bases between.

This sequence joins TRBV6-5 and TRBJ2-5; perhaps D is TRBD1 or TRBD2 (5 bases each). In germline, CDR1 is MNHEY, CDR2 SVGAGI. This CDR3 contains 12 residues. V was clipped by 5 bases and J by 6 bases, with 10 bases between them. The CDR3 bases are TGTGCCAGCAGTCGGGACGGGAAGACCCAGTACTTC. Translated, it gives CASSRDGKTQYF.

On this clone: The sample has other DNA sequences that encode this CDR3 too. This chain links TRBV6-5 with TRBJ2-1, with 14 nucleotides matching TRBD2. CDR1 is MNHEY and CDR2 is SVGAGI in the germline V gene. After removal of 6 bases from V and 7 bases from J, the junction contained 5 bases not matched to a gene. The CDR3 contains 15 residues. The DNA for the CDR3 is TGTGCCAGCAGGCCCGGACTAGCGGGGGGTAATGAGCAGTTCTTC. Its translation: CASRPGLAGGNEQFF.

V usage is TRBV19 and J usage is TRBJ2-7, with 14 bases matching TRBD2. With 6 bases clipped from V and 0 bases from J, the junction kept 4 bases outside the gene matches. This CDR3 has 16 amino acids. Germline CDR1 and CDR2: LNHDA and SQIVND (reference sequence). Here the CDR3 DNA reads TGTGCCAGTAGCGGGACTAGCGGGAGTCTCTCCTACGAGCAGTACTTC. Protein sequence: CASSGTSGSLSYEQYF.

The chain links TRBV7-2 to TRBJ2-3, with D possibly TRBD2 on 5 matching bases. Trimming took off 1 base at V and 5 bases at J, with 13 bases between the two ends. The CDR3 length is 15 residues. Germline loops: CDR1 SGHTA, CDR2 FQGNSA. The CDR3: CASSLDSRAGDTQYF. DNA for the CDR3: TGTGCCAGCAGCTTAGATTCAAGGGCGGGAGATACGCAGTATTTT.

This chain uses TRBV7-9 with TRBJ1-2; D not certain. The CDR3 spans 13 residues. Trimming removed 1 base from V and 8 bases from J, with 11 bases in between. Germline V gene data show CDR1 as SEHNR and CDR2 as FQNEAQ (reference sequence). This CDR3 is CASSLELLGGYTF. The CDR3 region has the DNA TGTGCCAGCAGCTTAGAACTACTGGGGGGCTACACCTTC.

This clone has a handful of counts. This chain joins TRBV10-3 and TRBJ1-2; D possibly corresponds to TRBD1 (5 bases). Germline V CDR1 and CDR2: ENHRY, SYGVKD. This CDR3 has 14 amino acids. The ends were cut back, 4 bases at V and 7 bases at J, with 16 bases in the middle. Written as DNA, the CDR3 is TGTGCCATCAGTGGGGGCCATTACCCCGGTGGCTACACCTTC. Its protein product is CAISGGHYPGGYTF.

The V and J genes are TRBV30 and TRBJ1-1; D is unclear. V lost 1 base and J 1 base, leaving 10 bases between the germline ends. The CDR3 has 14 amino acids. The germline V gene has CDR1 GTSNPN and CDR2 SVGIG (reference sequence). CDR3 protein: CAWSEVPTNTEAFF. In DNA, the CDR3 is TGTGCCTGGAGTGAGGTGCCCACGAACACTGAAGCTTTCTTT.

This sequence joins TRBV14 and TRBJ1-1, with TRBD1 matching 11 bases. CDR1 is SGHDN and CDR2 is FVKESK in the germline V gene. This CDR3 is built from 14 residues. V was clipped by 0 bases and J by 10 bases; unmatched bases: 4. CDR3 bases: TGTGCCAGCAGCCAAGATACAGGGACAGGGGGAGCTTTCTTT. It codes for CASSQDTGTGGAFF.

A word on this clone: This sample includes further DNA sequences coding for the same CDR3. V gene TRBV5-1 combines with J gene TRBJ2-5; possibly TRBD1 for D (6 bases). The V gene lost 0 bases and the J gene lost 5 bases, with 11 bases spanning the gap. From germline, CDR1 is SGHRS and CDR2 YFSETQ. This CDR3 is 14 amino acids long. The CDR3 protein is CASSLGRQGETQYF. The CDR3 nucleotides read TGCGCCAGCAGCTTGGGACGCCAGGGGGAGACCCAGTACTTC.

The chain has TRBV28 and TRBJ2-1, with TRBD2 matching over 13 bases. The CDR3 contains 16 residues. The V gene end was trimmed by 3 bases and the J gene end by 7 bases; junction bases not matched to a gene: 6. Germline V CDR1 and CDR2: MDHEN, SYDVKM. CDR3 bases: TGTGCCAGCAGTTTGCAACTAGCGGGGGGGTGGAATGAGCAGTTCTTC. The encoded protein is CASSLQLAGGWNEQFF. Full variable domain (outside the CDR3, taken from reference TRBV28 and TRBJ2-1): DVKVTQSSRYLVKRTGEKVFLECVQDMDHENMFWYRQDPGLGLRLIYFSYDVKMKEKGDIPEGYSVSREKKERFSLILESASTNQTSMYLCASSLQLAGGWNEQFFGPGTRLTVL.

The sample holds a few counts of this clone. This specimen includes other DNA sequences encoding the same CDR3. The V gene is TRBV27, the J gene TRBJ1-5; D gene uncertain. Per the germline V gene, CDR1 is MNHEY and CDR2 is SMNVEV (reference sequence). The CDR3 sequence is 12 residues long. V was shortened by 4 bases and J by 3 bases, with 4 bases between the two germline ends. CDR3 amino acids: CASSSLNQPQHF. DNA of the CDR3: TGTGCCAGCAGTTCACTCAATCAGCCCCAGCATTTT.

The chain has TRBV2 and TRBJ2-5; a weak D match, TRBD2 (5 bases). The length of the CDR3 is 14 residues. Germline assignment: CDR1 SNHLY and CDR2 FYNNEI. The V and J ends lost 5 bases and 5 bases respectively, with 15 bases between them. CDR3 coding DNA: TGTGCCAGCAGTCGGACGACAACGGGGGAGACCCAGTACTTC. Residues: CASSRTTTGETQYF. Full variable domain (remainder filled in from reference TRBV2 and TRBJ2-5): EPEVTQTPSHQVTQMGQEVILRCVPISNHLYFYWYRQILGQKVEFLVSFYNNEISEKSEIFDDQFSVERPDGSNFTLKIRSTKLEDSAMYFCASSRTTTGETQYFGPGTRLLVL.

In DNA, the CDR3 is TGTGCCAGCTCACTTCGGCGGGACGCTAACTCTGGAAACACCATATATTTT. Its protein is CASSLRRDANSGNTIYF. The chain has TRBV18 and TRBJ1-3; perhaps TRBD1 as D (5 bases). This CDR3 is 17 amino acids long. CDR1 and CDR2 (germline): KGHSH, LQKENI. The V gene lost 4 bases and the J gene lost 0 bases, with 16 bases spanning the gap.

A word on this clone: Other DNA sequences in the sample encode the same CDR3. The J gene is TRBJ1-5, the V gene TRBV28, with TRBD1 matching 9 bases. J was trimmed by 4 bases and V by 3 bases; bases with no gene match: 4. Germline CDR1 and CDR2: MDHEN and SYDVKM. The CDR3 loop spans 15 amino acids. The CDR3 DNA sequence: TGTGCCAGCAGTTTGGACAGGGGAAGGAATCAGCCCCAGCATTTT. The encoded protein is CASSLDRGRNQPQHF.

The chain is built from TRBV18 and TRBJ1-4; 10 nucleotides line up with TRBD1. The junction had 6 bases not matched to a gene; V was cut back by 4 bases and J by 4 bases. The CDR3 runs to 16 residues. Germline V gives CDR1 KGHSH, CDR2 LQKENI. CDR3 in DNA: TGTGCCAGCTCACTATCACGGACAGGGGGTAATGAAAAACTGTTTTTT. As protein: CASSLSRTGGNEKLFF.

This chain joins TRBV6-6 and TRBJ1-2; D may be TRBD1 (5 bases). The CDR3 length is 14 residues. Looked up from germline, CDR1 is MNHNY and CDR2 is SVGAGI (reference sequence). Trimming pared 0 bases from V and 4 bases from J, leaving 9 bases between. DNA for the CDR3: TGTGCCAGCAGTTACTCGCAGGGTCCCTATGGCTACACCTTC. It translates to CASSYSQGPYGYTF.

The rearrangement joins TRBV25-1 to TRBJ1-2; a possible D gene is TRBD1 (5 bases). The V gene lost 3 bases and the J gene lost 3 bases, with 17 bases spanning the gap. CDR3 length equals 16 residues. Germline CDR1 is MGHDK and CDR2 is SYGVNS. CDR3 amino acids: CASSDSARRGYYGYTF. The DNA of the CDR3 is TGTGCCAGCAGTGATTCGGCCCGGAGGGGATACTATGGCTACACCTTC.

This chain joins TRBV2 and TRBJ1-4; TRBD1 matches at 10 bases. Germline V gene data show CDR1 as SNHLY and CDR2 as FYNNEI. The CDR3 has 14 residues. Losses at the gene ends were 7 bases for V and 7 bases for J; bases not matched to a gene: 6. The CDR3, as DNA: TGTGCCAGCACAACAGGGACAGGGGTTGAAAAACTGTTTTTT. Amino acid sequence: CASTTGTGVEKLFF.

This chain uses TRBV4-3 with TRBJ2-2; 10 nucleotides match TRBD2. The V gene end was trimmed by 0 bases and the J gene end by 5 bases; junction bases not matched to a gene: 6. The CDR3 has 17 amino acids. In germline, CDR1 is LGHNA, CDR2 YSLEER. The CDR3 here is CASSQDASGRGTGELFF. The CDR3, as DNA: TGCGCCAGCAGCCAAGATGCGAGCGGGAGGGGTACCGGGGAGCTGTTTTTT.

This clone was observed once. This chain joins TRBV5-1 and TRBJ1-1; weak D call: TRBD1 (5 bases). Germline V gives CDR1 SGHRS, CDR2 YFSETQ. Trimming cost V 4 bases and J 3 bases, with 10 bases left between them. CDR3 size: 13 residues. This CDR3 reads CASSREGHTEAFF. CDR3 coding DNA: TGCGCCAGCAGCCGGGAGGGGCACACTGAAGCTTTCTTT.